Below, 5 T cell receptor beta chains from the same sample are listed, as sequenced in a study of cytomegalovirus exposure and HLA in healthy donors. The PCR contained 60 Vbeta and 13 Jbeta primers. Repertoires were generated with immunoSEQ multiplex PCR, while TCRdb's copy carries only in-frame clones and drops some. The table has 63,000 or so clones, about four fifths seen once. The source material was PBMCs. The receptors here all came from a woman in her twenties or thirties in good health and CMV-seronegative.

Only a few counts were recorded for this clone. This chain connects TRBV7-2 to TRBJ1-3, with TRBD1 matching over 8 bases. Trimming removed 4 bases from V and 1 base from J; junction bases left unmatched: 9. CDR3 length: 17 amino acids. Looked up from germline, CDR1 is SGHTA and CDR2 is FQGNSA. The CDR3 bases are TGTGCCAGCAGCTCACAAGCAGGGGGCCGGTCTGGAAACACCATATATTTT. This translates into CASSSQAGGRSGNTIYF.

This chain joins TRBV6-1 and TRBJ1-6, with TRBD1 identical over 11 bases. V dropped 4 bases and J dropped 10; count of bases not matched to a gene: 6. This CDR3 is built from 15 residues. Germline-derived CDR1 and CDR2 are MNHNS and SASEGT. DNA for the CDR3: TGTGCCAGCAGTGCACCGGACAGGGGGCCATCACCCCTCCACTTT. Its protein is CASSAPDRGPSPLHF.

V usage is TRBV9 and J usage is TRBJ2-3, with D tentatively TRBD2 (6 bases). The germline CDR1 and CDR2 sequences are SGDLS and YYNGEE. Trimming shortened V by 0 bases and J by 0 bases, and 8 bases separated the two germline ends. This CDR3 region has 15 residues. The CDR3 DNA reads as TGTGCCAGCAGCGTAGCGGCGGGGAGCACAGATACGCAGTATTTT. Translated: CASSVAAGSTDTQYF.

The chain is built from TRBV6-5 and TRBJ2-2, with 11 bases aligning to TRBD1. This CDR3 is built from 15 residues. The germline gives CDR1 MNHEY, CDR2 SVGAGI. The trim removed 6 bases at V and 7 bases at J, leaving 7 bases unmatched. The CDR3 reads CASSADRGRGGELFF. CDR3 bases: TGTGCCAGCAGCGCGGACAGGGGGCGAGGCGGGGAGCTGTTTTTT.

CDR3 nucleotide sequence: TGCGCCAGCAGCCAAGTCCCGACAGGGACCTATGGCTACACCTTC. It codes for CASSQVPTGTYGYTF. The J gene is TRBJ1-2, the V gene TRBV4-1; 7 bases align to TRBD1. The V and J ends lost 1 base and 4 bases, in that order; junction bases with no gene match: 6. Germline CDR1 is MGHRA and CDR2 is YSYEKL. The CDR3 is 15 amino acids.